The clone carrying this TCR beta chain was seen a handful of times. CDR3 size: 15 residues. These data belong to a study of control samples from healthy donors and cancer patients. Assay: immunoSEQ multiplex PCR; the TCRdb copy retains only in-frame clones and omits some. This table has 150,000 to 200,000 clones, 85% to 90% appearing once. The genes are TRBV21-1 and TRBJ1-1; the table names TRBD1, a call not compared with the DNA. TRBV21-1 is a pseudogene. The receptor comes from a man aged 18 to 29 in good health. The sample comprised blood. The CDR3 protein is CASTAGQRQGAWAFF. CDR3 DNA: TGTGCCAGCACTGCGGGTCAGAGACAGGGGGCTTGGGCTTTCTTT.